This entry concerns a single T cell receptor (beta chain). As yet, its antigen is unknown. The sample comes from a study of T cell clonotyping in hematopoietic cell transplantation. Recipient blood drawn about 28 days pretransplant and days 30, 100, 180 after. Sequencing was performed with immunoSEQ multiplex PCR; in TCRdb, only in-frame clones are kept and a portion is missing. The top ten hold 12% of the sample, which has around 16,000 clones, about two thirds seen once. V lost 0 bases, J lost 5 bases, and 7 bases lay in between. The CDR3 runs 13 residues. The germline V gene encodes CDR1 MNHEY and CDR2 SVGAGI. General study points: Graft donor and pretransplant recipient Inverse Simpson Index values predicted broader posttransplant TCR diversity. Pathologically expanded recipient clonotypes increased progressively from day 30 to day 180 as diversity fell. Few recipient clonotypes overlapped donors; over 95% were de novo at given depth.

The sequencing here drew on PBMCs, taken 30 days after allogeneic stem cell transplant. This TCR was sampled from a male patient aged 50 to 59 who had an allogeneic stem cell transplant from an unrelated donor, so T cells may come from the graft donor. Some clones in this sample may be carry-over from other donors' samples. The chain carries TRBV6-5 and TRBJ1-2; D is ambiguous. CDR3: CASSYSTGYGYTF. CDR3 DNA: TGTGCCAGCAGTTACTCGACGGGTTATGGCTACACCTTC.